This T cell receptor (beta chain) is drawn from a study of T cell repertoires in cytomegalovirus infection. This clonotype was seen only a few times. The CDR3 extends over 13 amino acids. The V gene lost 3 bases and the J gene lost 9 bases, with 14 bases spanning the gap. Germline CDR1 and CDR2: SGHTA and FQGNSA. TCRdb used MiXCR to reprocess the reads, holding one entry per CDR3 protein. The data hold about 530,000 distinct CDR3 sequences, with around a quarter observed a single time. Sequencing input: PBMCs. The TCR was taken from a human donor in good health (CMV status not recorded). Some clones in this sample may be carry-over from other donors' samples. The V call is TRBV7-2, the J call TRBJ1-1; D not resolved. The CDR3 protein is CASSFRSSKKAFF. In DNA, the CDR3 is TGTGCCAGCAGCTTCCGTTCCTCGAAGAAAGCTTTCTTT.